This T cell receptor (beta chain) was sequenced during a study of blood T cell repertoires in COVID-19. Study in general: Sites across the United States, Italy and Spain contributed samples from acute and convalescent COVID-19. The analysed material was cDNA or gDNA that came from T cells, B-cell-depleted T cells, or PBMCs.

Original analysis: Researchers report that nucleated cell counts were estimated from reference gene primer amplification. The method was immunoSEQ multiplex PCR; TCRdb's version includes in-frame clones alone and lacks a portion of them. V, J and clone size are those of that table, while D and trimming were read from the DNA. Among roughly 200,000 clones, more than 70% were seen once, and the ten largest hold roughly 6.2%. V dropped 0 bases and J dropped 4; count of bases not matched to a gene: 7. In germline, CDR1 is LGHNA, CDR2 YSLEER. The CDR3 has 17 residues. This sequence originates from a middle-aged woman who had recovered from COVID-19. V is TRBV4-3 and J is TRBJ2-2; 8 bases fit TRBD2. Sample: peripheral blood. In DNA, the CDR3 is TGCGCCAGCAGCCAAGAAACAGCGGGAGTGGCCACCGGGGAGCTGTTTTTT. Encoded protein: CASSQETAGVATGELFF.